Listed below are T cell receptor beta chains from one sample, sequenced in a study of shared clonotypes between healthy human individuals. Method: immunoSEQ multiplex PCR; TCRdb's copy keeps in-frame clones and lacks some. The sample has about 2.3 million clones; 85% to 95% are singletons. Sequenced input: naive CD4+ T cells from PBMCs. Receptors originate from a man between 18 and 29 years old in good health. Some clones in this sample may be carry-over from other donors' samples. Each CDR3 is given with its conserved first and last residue. A D gene is named only where the DNA matches it firmly. Clone size, where shown, is once, few, many, or a class for clones that have expanded.

abundance: once
d_gene: NA
j_gene: TRBJ2-5
v_gene: TRBV9
CDR3nt: TGTGCCAGCAGCTCAAGCTCTGAGACCCAGTACTTC
CDR3aa: CASSSSSETQYF

abundance: NA
d_gene: NA
j_gene: TRBJ2-1
v_gene: TRBV5-6
CDR3nt: TGTGCCAGCAGCTTCTTCCGGGCCACGGGGCAGAATGAGCAGTTCTTC
CDR3aa: CASSFFRATGQNEQFF

abundance: NA
d_gene: NA
j_gene: TRBJ2-7
v_gene: TRBV9
CDR3nt: TGTGCCAGCAGCGTAGGGGCTAGCGCTACCTACGAGCAGTACTTC
CDR3aa: CASSVGASATYEQYF

abundance: NA
d_gene: NA
j_gene: TRBJ1-5
v_gene: TRBV27
CDR3nt: TGTGCCAGCAGTCCCGCGCCTTATCAGCCCCAGCATTTT
CDR3aa: CASSPAPYQPQHF

abundance: NA
d_gene: NA
j_gene: TRBJ2-1
v_gene: TRBV5-1
CDR3nt: TGCGCCAGCAGCTTGGCCCGTCTAGCCGGGGAGCAGTTCTTC
CDR3aa: CASSLARLAGEQFF

abundance: once
d_gene: NA
j_gene: TRBJ2-5
v_gene: TRBV11-2
CDR3nt: TGTGCCAGCAGCTTAACCGGGGGTATGAGGGAGACCCAGTACTTC
CDR3aa: CASSLTGGMRETQYF

abundance: NA
d_gene: TRBD2
j_gene: TRBJ2-7
v_gene: TRBV5-6
CDR3nt: TGTGCCAGCAGCCTTGGGACTAGCGGGCGCTGGTCCCACGAGCAGTACTTC
CDR3aa: CASSLGTSGRWSHEQYF

abundance: NA
d_gene: NA
j_gene: TRBJ1-2
v_gene: TRBV30
CDR3nt: TGTGCCTGGAGCACAACCGGGACGGTCTATGGCTACACCTTC
CDR3aa: CAWSTTGTVYGYTF

abundance: once
d_gene: NA
j_gene: TRBJ2-1
v_gene: TRBV21-1
CDR3nt: TGTGCCAGCAGCAACCGGGGGTCCAGCAATGAGCAGTTCTTC
CDR3aa: CASSNRGSSNEQFF

abundance: NA
d_gene: TRBD1
j_gene: TRBJ2-3
v_gene: TRBV10-3
CDR3nt: TGTGCCATCAGTGAGGGGGACAGGTCCACAGATACGCAGTATTTT
CDR3aa: CAISEGDRSTDTQYF

abundance: NA
d_gene: TRBD1
j_gene: TRBJ2-2
v_gene: TRBV5-6
CDR3nt: TGTGCCAGCAGACCGGGACAGGGCGCGAGGGACACCGGGGAGCTGTTTTTT
CDR3aa: CASRPGQGARDTGELFF

abundance: NA
d_gene: NA
j_gene: TRBJ1-1
v_gene: TRBV6-4
CDR3nt: TGTGCCAGCAGTGCCGACAGGTCGGGCACTGAAGCTTTCTTT
CDR3aa: CASSADRSGTEAFF

abundance: once
d_gene: NA
j_gene: TRBJ1-2
v_gene: TRBV6-1
CDR3nt: TGTGCCAGCATTTTACAGAATTATGGCTACACCTTC
CDR3aa: CASILQNYGYTF

abundance: NA
d_gene: NA
j_gene: TRBJ1-3
v_gene: TRBV7-3
CDR3nt: TGTGCCAGCAGCTCCTCCGGGACGGACGGAAACACCATATATTTT
CDR3aa: CASSSSGTDGNTIYF

abundance: once
d_gene: NA
j_gene: TRBJ2-2
v_gene: TRBV6-1
CDR3nt: TGTGCCAGCAGTTATACGACGGAGACCGGGGAGCTGTTTTTT
CDR3aa: CASSYTTETGELFF

abundance: NA
d_gene: NA
j_gene: TRBJ1-5
v_gene: TRBV6-5
CDR3nt: TGTGCCAGCAGTCCGACGGTGACCCATCAGCCCCAGCATTTT
CDR3aa: CASSPTVTHQPQHF

abundance: NA
d_gene: TRBD1
j_gene: TRBJ1-2
v_gene: TRBV6-1
CDR3nt: TGTGCCAGCAGTGACCCGGACAGGGAAAGTGGTGGCTACACCTTC
CDR3aa: CASSDPDRESGGYTF

abundance: once
d_gene: NA
j_gene: TRBJ1-4
v_gene: TRBV7-2
CDR3nt: TGTGCCAGCAGCTTATATCAAACTAATGAAAAACTGTTTTTT
CDR3aa: CASSLYQTNEKLFF

abundance: NA
d_gene: TRBD2
j_gene: TRBJ2-2
v_gene: TRBV5-1
CDR3nt: TGCGCCAGCAGCCGCGGGACTAGCGGGGGAGCGCACACCGGGGAGCTGTTTTTT
CDR3aa: CASSRGTSGGAHTGELFF

abundance: NA
d_gene: NA
j_gene: TRBJ2-3
v_gene: TRBV10-3
CDR3nt: TGTGCCATCAGTGGGGCGGTTAGCACAGATACGCAGTATTTT
CDR3aa: CAISGAVSTDTQYF

abundance: once
d_gene: NA
j_gene: TRBJ1-4
v_gene: TRBV2
CDR3nt: TGTGCCAGCAGAGGCCCCTTTAATGAAAAACTGTTTTTT
CDR3aa: CASRGPFNEKLFF

abundance: NA
d_gene: TRBD2
j_gene: TRBJ2-7
v_gene: TRBV19
CDR3nt: TGTGCCAGCCGGGGGACTAGCGGGAGTAACGGCTACGAGCAGTACTTC
CDR3aa: CASRGTSGSNGYEQYF

abundance: NA
d_gene: NA
j_gene: TRBJ1-1
v_gene: TRBV28
CDR3nt: TGTGCCGCGGGCAATCTGGCCACTGAAGCTTTCTTT
CDR3aa: CAAGNLATEAFF

abundance: NA
d_gene: NA
j_gene: TRBJ1-2
v_gene: TRBV27
CDR3nt: TGTGCCAGCAGTAGTACAGGAACTTATGGCTACACCTTC
CDR3aa: CASSSTGTYGYTF

abundance: once
d_gene: NA
j_gene: TRBJ2-7
v_gene: TRBV2
CDR3nt: TGTGCCAGCAGTGATGACGGTGGATGGTACGAGCAGTACTTC
CDR3aa: CASSDDGGWYEQYF

abundance: NA
d_gene: TRBD2
j_gene: TRBJ2-5
v_gene: TRBV5-1
CDR3nt: TGCGCCAGCAGCTTGGTACTAGCGGGATACCAAGAGACCCAGTACTTC
CDR3aa: CASSLVLAGYQETQYF

abundance: NA
d_gene: NA
j_gene: TRBJ1-1
v_gene: TRBV19
CDR3nt: TGTGCCAGTAGCTCCTCCTACGGGGGGAACACTGAAGCTTTCTTT
CDR3aa: CASSSSYGGNTEAFF

abundance: NA
d_gene: NA
j_gene: TRBJ2-7
v_gene: TRBV5-1
CDR3nt: TGCGCCAGCAGCGAAGGACAGCCCTACGAGCAGTACTTC
CDR3aa: CASSEGQPYEQYF

abundance: NA
d_gene: NA
j_gene: TRBJ2-1
v_gene: TRBV18
CDR3nt: TGTGCCAGCTCACCAATAGAAGGGGTCGGATCCAATGAGCAGTTCTTC
CDR3aa: CASSPIEGVGSNEQFF

abundance: NA
d_gene: NA
j_gene: TRBJ2-2
v_gene: TRBV6-4
CDR3nt: TGTGCCAGCAGTAGCTATCCCGGGGAGCTGTTTTTT
CDR3aa: CASSSYPGELFF

abundance: NA
d_gene: NA
j_gene: TRBJ1-5
v_gene: TRBV5-8
CDR3nt: TGTGCCAGCAGCTTGAGTGGGAGGGGTCCCCAGCATTTT
CDR3aa: CASSLSGRGPQHF